Included here is one TCR beta chain sequence, with context. Its antigen is unknown. This CDR3 has 14 amino acids. Germline CDR1 SGHRS, CDR2 YFSETQ. V lost 1 base and J 1 base, leaving 9 bases between the germline ends. This entry comes from a study of shared clonotypes between healthy human individuals. Study information: Used for every donor were three CD4 naive, three CD4 memory, two CD8 naive and one CD8 memory plate. Points from the study as a whole: Naive subsets generally had larger estimated richness than memory subsets.

Original processing methods: ImmunoSEQ output lacked quality scores and full-length reads, limiting matched filtering. Clones were read by immunoSEQ multiplex PCR, and TCRdb kept only the in-frame ones, dropping some. V and J calls and clone size are copied from that table; D and trimming were computed from the DNA. Here the sample spans some 2.1 million clones, 95% being singletons. V and J are TRBV5-1 and TRBJ2-7; D gene unclear. This sequence originates from a man aged 18 to 30 in good health. Sequencing was done on a sample of naive CD4+ T cells sorted from blood. Documented subset: CD45RA+ positively selected. CDR3 coding DNA: TGCGCCAGCAGCTTGTGGGGTACATCCTACGAGCAGTACTTC. Its protein product is CASSLWGTSYEQYF. The whole variable domain, remainder taken from reference TRBV5-1 and TRBJ2-7, is KAGVTQTPRYLIKTRGQQVTLSCSPISGHRSVSWYQQTPGQGLQFLFEYFSETQRNKGNFPGRFSGRQFSNSRSEMNVSTLELGDSALYLCASSLWGTSYEQYFGPGTRLTVT.